Presented here are 27 T cell receptor beta chains from one specimen sequenced in a study of T cells in Graves' hyperthyroidism and ophthalmopathy. RNA transcripts were the template for amplifying TCR beta CDR3 regions. First-round RT-PCR with HTBI primers amplified the TCR CDR3 region. MiXCR was run by TCRdb on the multiplex PCR reads, yielding one entry per CDR3 protein. The sample holds approximately 610,000 distinct CDR3 sequences, roughly 14% seen once. Sample: blood. The source of these receptors is a woman between 40 and 50 years old with Graves' ophthalmopathy.

This clonotype has at least ten counts. J is TRBJ1-5 and V is TRBV19, with 7 positions matching TRBD1. CDR1 LNHDA and CDR2 SQIVND come from the germline V gene (reference sequence). CDR3 length: 16 residues. V lost 3 bases, J lost 2 bases, and 7 bases stayed unmatched. The CDR3 region has the DNA TGTGCCAGTAGTATCGGACAGGCGATCGGCAATCAGCCCCAGCATTTT. It encodes CASSIGQAIGNQPQHF.

In this sample, this clonotype turned up many times. The V call is TRBV20-1, the J call TRBJ1-5, with a possible D match to TRBD1 (5 bases). CDR1 and CDR2 (germline): DFQATT, SNEGSKA (reference sequence). The CDR3 spans 15 residues. Between the trimmed V and J ends, which lost 5 bases and 0 bases, there was a span of 14 bases. The CDR3 region is CSARDRPISNQPQHF. The CDR3 DNA reads as TGCAGTGCTCGGGACCGACCTATTAGCAATCAGCCCCAGCATTTT.

In its sample, this clonotype was seen many times. This chain joins TRBV5-1 and TRBJ2-7; either TRBD1 or TRBD2 may supply D (6 bases each). V was pared by 7 bases and J by 5 bases, with 19 bases between. The CDR3 loop spans 14 amino acids. From germline, CDR1 is SGHRS and CDR2 YFSETQ. The CDR3 DNA is TGCGCCAGCGCCTTAGGGGGGCGGCAAGACGAGCAGTACTTC. Translating it yields CASALGGRQDEQYF.

This clonotype has at least ten counts. The DNA of the CDR3 is TGTGCCAGCAGGGACCGGTGGGGGCCCGGCCAAGAGACCCAGTACTTC. Protein sequence: CASRDRWGPGQETQYF. The V call is TRBV19, the J call TRBJ2-5, with a weak D call TRBD1 (6 bases). Trimming pared 9 bases from V and 1 base from J, leaving 21 bases between. Germline V gene sequence: CDR1 LNHDA, CDR2 SQIVND (reference sequence). The CDR3 is made up of 16 amino acids.

This clonotype occurred many times. CDR3 nucleotide sequence: TGTGCCAGCAGGACCCCAATCCTAGCGGGATACGAGCAGTACTTC. It is translated as CASRTPILAGYEQYF. The rearrangement links TRBV28 to TRBJ2-7; 9 bases are shared with TRBD2. With V trimmed by 6 bases and J by 4 bases, 10 bases remained unmatched. The CDR3 is 15 residues long. CDR1 is MDHEN, CDR2 SYDVKM, per germline.

This clonotype was counted many times. The genes are TRBV28 and TRBJ2-7, with D possibly matching TRBD2 (5 bases). Trimming took off 4 bases at V and 2 bases at J, with 9 bases between the two ends. Looked up from germline, CDR1 is MDHEN and CDR2 is SYDVKM. The CDR3 has 13 amino acids. CDR3 in DNA: TGTGCCAGCAGTTCGGGATTTACCTACGAGCAGTACTTC. Translation: CASSSGFTYEQYF.

The chain employs TRBV6-2 or TRBV6-3 and TRBJ2-3; TRBD1 might be the D (5 bases). The CDR3 has 18 amino acids. In germline, CDR1 is MNHEY, CDR2 SVGEGT. Trimming stripped 2 bases from V and 4 bases from J, with 22 bases between. CDR3 DNA: TGTGCCAGCAGTTACGGTCAATGGGGCTCAACGGGCGCAGATACGCAGTATTTT. It is translated as CASSYGQWGSTGADTQYF.

This clonotype has at least ten counts. The V and J genes are TRBV12-3 or TRBV12-4 and TRBJ1-1; TRBD1 agrees at 7 bases. V gave up 1 base and J gave up 5 bases; unmatched junction bases: 4. CDR3 length equals 14 residues. The CDR3 loop is CASSLGGGATEAFF. CDR3 in DNA: TGTGCCAGCAGTTTAGGAGGGGGCGCGACTGAAGCTTTCTTT.

The table lists this clonotype with many counts. The rearrangement uses TRBV20-1 and TRBJ2-2; TRBD2 matches at 13 bases. Trimming removed 4 bases from V and 4 bases from J; junction bases left unmatched: 3. The germline V gene has CDR1 DFQATT and CDR2 SNEGSKA (reference sequence). CDR3 length: 15 amino acids. CDR3 coding DNA: TGCAGTGCTACCAGGACTAGCGGGAGCACCGGGGAGCTGTTTTTT. It yields the protein CSATRTSGSTGELFF.

The table lists this clonotype with many counts. The rearrangement links TRBV2 to TRBJ1-5; 7 bases line up with TRBD1. The CDR3 is 14 residues long. V trimming: 8 bases; J trimming: 2 bases; junction bases outside the gene matches: 6. Germline V lookup: CDR1 SNHLY, CDR2 FYNNEI. The CDR3 region is CASRRTGGNQPQHF. The DNA of the CDR3 is TGTGCCAGCCGAAGAACAGGGGGCAATCAGCCCCAGCATTTT.

In its sample, this clonotype was seen many times. This chain links TRBV15 with TRBJ1-3; possibly TRBD1 for D (5 bases). The CDR3 is 13 residues long. V lost 4 bases and J 4 bases, leaving 8 bases between the germline ends. CDR1 and CDR2 from the germline V gene are LNHNV and YYDKDF (reference sequence). The CDR3 protein is CATSINRGNTIYF. DNA of the CDR3: TGTGCCACCAGCATTAACAGGGGAAACACCATATATTTT.

The V and J genes are TRBV28 and TRBJ1-1; D unresolved. Per the germline V gene, CDR1 is MDHEN and CDR2 is SYDVKM. The CDR3 is 12 residues long. Trimming cost V 3 bases and J 5 bases, with 7 bases left between them. This CDR3 reads CASSLLATEAFF. The CDR3 DNA sequence: TGTGCCAGCAGTTTGCTTGCAACTGAAGCTTTCTTT.

This clonotype was counted ten times or more. V gene TRBV7-2 combines with J gene TRBJ2-2; 7 bases are shared with TRBD1. The trim removed 3 bases at V and 4 bases at J, leaving 5 bases unmatched. This CDR3 is built from 15 residues. The V gene's germline CDR1 is SGHTA and CDR2 FQGNSA. CDR3 residues: CASSFEGALTGELFF. DNA of the CDR3: TGTGCCAGCAGCTTTGAGGGGGCCCTCACCGGGGAGCTGTTTTTT.

This clonotype was recorded many times. The chain is built from TRBV6-5 and TRBJ1-5; no clear D gene. Trimming shortened V by 7 bases and J by 2 bases, and 6 bases separated the two germline ends. Germline CDR1 reads MNHEY; CDR2 reads SVGAGI. This CDR3 comprises 12 residues. CDR3 region: CASKDGNQPQHF. Here the CDR3 DNA reads TGTGCCAGCAAGGACGGCAATCAGCCCCAGCATTTT.

This clonotype was seen at least ten times. The rearrangement uses TRBV12-3 or TRBV12-4 and TRBJ2-7; D gene unclear. V dropped 5 bases and J dropped 2 bases, with 7 bases sitting between them. The CDR3 contains 12 residues. This CDR3 reads CASSRIPYEQYF. The CDR3 coding sequence is TGTGCCAGCAGTCGGATCCCCTACGAGCAGTACTTC.

This clonotype was counted many times. The V call is TRBV19, the J call TRBJ2-2; 9 bases match TRBD2. This CDR3 contains 16 residues. V dropped 1 base and J dropped 4; count of bases not matched to a gene: 4. The germline gives CDR1 LNHDA, CDR2 SQIVND (reference sequence). The CDR3, as DNA: TGTGCCAGTAGTATAGTTAAAGCGGGAGGCACCGGGGAGCTGTTTTTT. Translated, it gives CASSIVKAGGTGELFF.

This clonotype was detected many times. J is TRBJ1-2 and V is TRBV19; the D gene is possibly TRBD1 (5 bases). The length of the CDR3 is 15 residues. Trimming took off 4 bases at V and 4 bases at J, with 16 bases between the two ends. Germline V lookup: CDR1 LNHDA, CDR2 SQIVND (reference sequence). CDR3 sequence reads: CASSTYGVQGYGYTF. In DNA form, the CDR3 reads TGTGCCAGTAGTACATACGGGGTTCAGGGCTATGGCTACACCTTC.

In this sample, this clonotype turned up many times. The genes are TRBV7-2 and TRBJ2-5; D gene ambiguous. The CDR3 is made up of 16 amino acids. Germline CDR1 reads SGHTA; CDR2 reads FQGNSA. Trimming removed 4 bases at V and 1 base at J, with 16 bases between. DNA for the CDR3: TGTGCCAGCAGCTCGCGTAGGGCCCCTCTCCAAGAGACCCAGTACTTC. Translated, it gives CASSSRRAPLQETQYF.

This chain uses TRBV6-2 or TRBV6-3 with TRBJ1-2; TRBD1 is a possible D gene (5 bases). The CDR3 length is 15 residues. The V end was cut by 6 bases, the J end by 3 bases, with 17 bases between. Germline V gene data show CDR1 as MNHEY and CDR2 as SVGEGT. The CDR3 region has the DNA TGTGCCAGCAGGAAGACCGGGACGGGGGACTATGGCTACACCTTC. It is translated as CASRKTGTGDYGYTF.

This clonotype appeared many times. V gene TRBV6-1 combines with J gene TRBJ1-2; D uncertain. In germline, CDR1 is MNHNS, CDR2 SASEGT. This CDR3 has 13 residues. V was shortened by 0 bases and J by 4 bases, with 6 bases between the two germline ends. This CDR3 is CASSEAPVYGYTF. CDR3 nucleotide sequence: TGTGCCAGCAGTGAAGCCCCTGTCTATGGCTACACCTTC.

This clonotype came up many times. The rearrangement joins TRBV7-2 to TRBJ2-7; no definite D call. Germline loops: CDR1 SGHTA, CDR2 FQGNSA. This CDR3 region has 13 residues. Trimming removed 0 bases from V and 3 bases from J, with 6 bases in between. The CDR3 coding sequence is TGTGCCAGCAGCTTAGCTAAGGTCTACGAGCAGTACTTC. Translation: CASSLAKVYEQYF.

In its sample, this clonotype was seen a few times. The CDR3 region has the DNA TGTGCCAGCAGCCAAACCGGGGCAGGGGACCACGAGCAGTACTTC. Residues: CASSQTGAGDHEQYF. The chain employs TRBV3-1 and TRBJ2-7, with a weak D call TRBD1 (6 bases). CDR1 and CDR2 (germline): LGHDT, YNNKEL (reference sequence). This CDR3 contains 15 residues. V lost 2 bases, J lost 5 bases, and 16 bases lay in between.

This clonotype was counted ten times or more. The chain employs TRBV3-1 and TRBJ1-2, with a tentative D call TRBD1 (6 bases). V was trimmed by 1 base and J by 4 bases, leaving 22 bases between them. Looked up from germline, CDR1 is LGHDT and CDR2 is YNNKEL (reference sequence). This CDR3 spans 18 amino acids. DNA of the CDR3: TGTGCCAGCAGCCAAGCGATCGGGGGGGCAGGGGACTTCTATGGCTACACCTTC. It encodes CASSQAIGGAGDFYGYTF.

This clonotype occurred a few times. V and J are TRBV20-1 and TRBJ2-2; TRBD1 matches at 8 bases. Trimming at V came to 6 bases and at J to 6 bases, leaving 6 bases not matched to a gene. This CDR3 comprises 13 residues. Germline V gene lookup returns CDR1 DFQATT and CDR2 SNEGSKA (reference sequence). The CDR3 nucleotides read TGCAGTGCCCCGACAGGGGTCGCCGGGGAGCTGTTTTTT. Its translation: CSAPTGVAGELFF.

The chain uses TRBV11-2 and TRBJ2-7, with TRBD2 identical over 13 bases. Germline CDR1 reads SGHAT; CDR2 reads FQNNGV. V lost 3 bases, J lost 5 bases, and 16 bases stayed unmatched. The CDR3 covers 19 residues. The CDR3 region is CASSFGLAGAVTQFHEQYF. In DNA form, the CDR3 reads TGTGCCAGCAGCTTTGGACTAGCGGGAGCCGTTACCCAGTTCCACGAGCAGTACTTC.

The chain recombines TRBV28 with TRBJ2-7; 7 bases are shared with TRBD2. The CDR3 covers 14 residues. Germline CDR1 MDHEN, CDR2 SYDVKM. V lost 4 bases to trimming and J lost 3 bases; unmatched junction nucleotides: 6. In DNA form, the CDR3 reads TGTGCCAGCAGTTCTCTAGCGGTCCTCTACGAGCAGTACTTC. This encodes CASSSLAVLYEQYF.

This clonotype was detected many times. The V gene is TRBV20-1, the J gene TRBJ2-7; weak D call: TRBD1 (6 bases). V lost 1 base, J lost 3 bases, and 10 bases lay in between. The CDR3 loop spans 13 amino acids. The germline V gene has CDR1 DFQATT and CDR2 SNEGSKA (reference sequence). As DNA, the CDR3 is TGCAGTGCTAGAGGGGCCAGGGGCTACGAGCAGTACTTC. Translation gives CSARGARGYEQYF.